Detailed here is one T cell receptor beta chain. Its antigen is as yet unknown. Both 60 Vbeta primers and 13 Jbeta primers went into the PCR. Profiled with immunoSEQ multiplex PCR; TCRdb holds only in-frame clones, not every one. The sample has roughly 100,000 clones, 60% to 80% seen once. This CDR3 is 13 amino acids long. Germline CDR1 is SNHLY and CDR2 is FYNNEI. V was trimmed by 8 bases and J by 0 bases, leaving 11 bases between them. This record belongs to a study of cytomegalovirus exposure and HLA in healthy donors. Overall study findings and caveats: Later, an analysis found that common viral pathogens appeared to be linked with several of the most significant clusters. Accounts indicate the classifier identified cytomegalovirus status with strong specificity and sensitivity. Researchers left out some V segments, among them TRBV6-2 and TRBV6-3, as indistinguishable.

Sequenced: PBMCs. The source is a man aged 55 to 70 in good health and CMV-seropositive. J is TRBJ2-7 and V is TRBV2; no clear D. The CDR3 loop is CASATEPSYEQYF. DNA for the CDR3: TGTGCCAGCGCGACTGAGCCCTCCTACGAGCAGTACTTC.